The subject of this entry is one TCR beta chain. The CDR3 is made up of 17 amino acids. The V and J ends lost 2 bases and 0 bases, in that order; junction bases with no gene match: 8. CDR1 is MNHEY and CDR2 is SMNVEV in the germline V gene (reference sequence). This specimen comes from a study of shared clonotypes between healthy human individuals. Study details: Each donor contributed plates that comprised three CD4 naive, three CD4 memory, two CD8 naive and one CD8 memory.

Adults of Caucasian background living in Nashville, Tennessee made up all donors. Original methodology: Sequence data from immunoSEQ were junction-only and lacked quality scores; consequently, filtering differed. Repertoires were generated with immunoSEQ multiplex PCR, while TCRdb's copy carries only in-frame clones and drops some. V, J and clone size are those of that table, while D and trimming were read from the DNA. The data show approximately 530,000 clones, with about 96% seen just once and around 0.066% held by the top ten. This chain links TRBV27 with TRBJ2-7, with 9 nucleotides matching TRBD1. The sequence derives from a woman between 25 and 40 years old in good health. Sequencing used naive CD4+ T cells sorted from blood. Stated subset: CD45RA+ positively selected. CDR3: CASSLRPPGQGSYEQYF. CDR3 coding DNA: TGTGCCAGCAGTTTAAGGCCCCCGGGACAGGGCTCCTACGAGCAGTACTTC.